This T cell receptor beta chain came from a study of blood T cell repertoires in COVID-19. Germline loops: CDR1 SGDLS, CDR2 YYNGEE. V was clipped by 6 bases and J by 6 bases; unmatched bases: 5. The CDR3 is made up of 13 amino acids. Assay used: immunoSEQ multiplex PCR; TCRdb lists only in-frame clones, some missing. The profile shows roughly 300,000 clones, roughly 91% of them singletons. The source material was PBMCs or T cells enriched from blood (not recorded which). This sequence was found in a woman in her 40s with acute COVID-19. This sequence joins TRBV9 and TRBJ2-1; 8 bases align to TRBD2. CDR3 sequence: CASNPGGGNEQFF. The CDR3 bases are TGTGCCAGCAACCCGGGGGGGGGCAATGAGCAGTTCTTC.